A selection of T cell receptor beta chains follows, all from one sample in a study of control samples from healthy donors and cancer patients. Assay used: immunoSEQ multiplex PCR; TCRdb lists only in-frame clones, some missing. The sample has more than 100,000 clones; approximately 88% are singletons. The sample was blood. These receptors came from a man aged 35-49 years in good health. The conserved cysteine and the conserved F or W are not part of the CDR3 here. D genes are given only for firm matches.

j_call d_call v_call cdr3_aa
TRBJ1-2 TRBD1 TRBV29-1 SAAGQGAVGYT
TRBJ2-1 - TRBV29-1 SVEDNPGYNEQF
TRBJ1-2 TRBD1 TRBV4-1 ASSQVRDSYGYT
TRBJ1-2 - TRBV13 ASSLEYRNYGYT
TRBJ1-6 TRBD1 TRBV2 ASSERGGSNSPLH
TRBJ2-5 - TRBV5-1 ASSFWSKEETQY
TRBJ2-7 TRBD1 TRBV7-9 ASSLGQGANYEQY
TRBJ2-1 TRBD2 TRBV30 AWSPGGALSGGTYNEQF
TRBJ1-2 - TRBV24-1 ATSDLKTGPEQGYT
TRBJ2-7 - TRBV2 ASSPYYEQY
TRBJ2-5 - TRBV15 ATSRVGTQY